This TCR beta chain was documented in a study of blood T cell repertoires in COVID-19. Study-wide background: From T cells, B-cell-depleted T cells, or PBMCs came the material, which was cDNA or gDNA.

The repertoire was sequenced with immunoSEQ multiplex PCR; TCRdb's copy has only in-frame clones and lacks some. The table lists hundreds of thousands of clones, 88% of them singletons. V was clipped by 6 bases and J by 4 bases, with 12 bases between them. The CDR3 spans 13 residues. CDR1 and CDR2 from the germline V gene are LNHDA and SQIVND (reference sequence). The genes are TRBV19 and TRBJ1-2; D unclear. Sequenced: peripheral blood. The origin of this receptor is a human donor in a cohort sampled during active COVID-19. The CDR3 reads CASSEEPFYGYTF. As DNA, the CDR3 is TGTGCCAGTAGCGAGGAGCCGTTCTATGGCTACACCTTC.